Below are 29 T cell receptor beta chains sequenced from a single sample in a study of regulatory T cells in long-lasting Graves disease. The time point here: newly diagnosed GD, antithyroid drugs for less than 3 months. The authors made the TCR library using RNA they extracted from PBMCs. Arm-PCR of CDR3 regions and iRepertoire HTBI primers were used to build TCR beta libraries. TCRdb reanalysed the multiplex PCR reads using MiXCR and keeps one entry per CDR3 protein. Among almost 450,000 distinct CDR3 sequences listed, less than 20% were seen once. This sample was also put to use in a study of T cells in Graves' hyperthyroidism and ophthalmopathy.

Specimen: peripheral blood mononuclear cells (PBMCs), collected at new diagnosis, from a patient treated with antithyroid drugs. These receptors originate from a woman younger than 45 with Graves disease.

This clonotype came up many times. The V call is TRBV3-1, the J call TRBJ2-5; D could derive from TRBD1 or TRBD2 (5 bases each). Trimming took off 3 bases at V and 1 base at J, with 9 bases between the two ends. CDR1 and CDR2 from the germline V gene are LGHDT and YNNKEL (reference sequence). The CDR3 totals 14 residues. CDR3 sequence (DNA): TGTGCCAGCAGCCAGGCAGGGAGCCAAGAGACCCAGTACTTC. It encodes CASSQAGSQETQYF.

The rearrangement links TRBV10-3 to TRBJ2-1; D gene ambiguous. Between the trimmed V and J ends, which lost 6 bases and 6 bases, there was a span of 12 bases. Germline V gene sequence: CDR1 ENHRY, CDR2 SYGVKD. The CDR3 runs 13 residues. The CDR3 region is CAISSRDLNEQFF. In DNA form, the CDR3 reads TGTGCCATCAGCTCAAGGGATCTCAATGAGCAGTTCTTC.

In its sample, this clonotype was seen many times. The chain uses TRBV12-3 or TRBV12-4 and TRBJ2-7, with a possible D match to TRBD1 (6 bases). The CDR3 contains 19 residues. Trimming removed 2 bases at V and 0 bases at J, with 23 bases between. CDR3 bases: TGTGCCAGCAGTTTACGGCGGCCAGGGGCAAAAGGGAGCTCCTACGAGCAGTACTTC. Translating it yields CASSLRRPGAKGSSYEQYF.

In this sample, this clonotype turned up many times. In DNA, the CDR3 is TGTGCCAGCAGCTTAGAATTAGGTCAGCCCCAGCATTTT. Translation gives CASSLELGQPQHF. The chain is built from TRBV7-2 and TRBJ1-5; D unresolved. The CDR3 runs to 13 residues. The germline gives CDR1 SGHTA, CDR2 FQGNSA. Trimming took 1 base from V and 6 from J, leaving 7 bases between them.

This clonotype was observed at least ten times. V is TRBV6-2 or TRBV6-3 and J is TRBJ2-7, with 7 bases fitting TRBD2. CDR1 is MNHEY and CDR2 is SVGEGT in the germline V gene. Germline trimming cut 6 bases from V and 0 bases from J; bases unmatched to any gene: 2. The CDR3 covers 13 residues. The CDR3, as DNA: TGTGCCAGCAGGTCGGGGGGCTCCTACGAGCAGTACTTC. This translates into CASRSGGSYEQYF.

The chain carries TRBV19 and TRBJ2-1; no definite D call. The V gene lost 10 bases and the J gene lost 11 bases, with 21 bases spanning the gap. CDR3 length: 13 residues. CDR1 is LNHDA and CDR2 is SQIVND in the germline V gene (reference sequence). This chain's CDR3 is CATSKGPTLKQFF. The DNA for the CDR3 is TGTGCCACCTCCAAGGGCCCTACCCTTAAGCAGTTCTTC.

Worth noting for this clonotype: A single base separates this from a much larger clone, so it may be a read error. This chain uses TRBV18 with TRBJ2-1, with D perhaps TRBD1 or TRBD2 (5 bases each). V gave up 4 bases and J gave up 10 bases, with 23 bases separating them. Germline V gives CDR1 KGHSH, CDR2 LQKENI. CDR3 length: 16 residues. DNA of the CDR3: TGTGCCAGCTCACAACGGGGCTCACCATTGTCCTACGAGCAGTTCTTC. It yields the protein CASSQRGSPLSYEQFF.

The chain couples TRBV7-9 to TRBJ1-2; no reliable D call. The CDR3 contains 10 residues. V was cut by 4 bases and J by 9 bases, with 6 bases left in between. Germline V lookup: CDR1 SEHNR, CDR2 FQNEAQ (reference sequence). The CDR3 bases are TGTGCCAGCAGCTCCGGTCGCTACACCTTC. Residues: CASSSGRYTF.

This clonotype was seen ten or more times. The gene calls are TRBV4-1 and TRBJ2-7; TRBD1 is a possible D gene (6 bases). V lost 0 bases and J 0 bases, leaving 9 bases between the germline ends. The CDR3 consists of 15 residues. Germline V gives CDR1 MGHRA, CDR2 YSYEKL. CDR3 amino acids: CASSQEAGDSYEQYF. The CDR3 nucleotides read TGCGCCAGCAGCCAAGAGGCAGGGGACTCCTACGAGCAGTACTTC.

This clonotype appeared many times. The chain is built from TRBV3-1 and TRBJ1-5; tentatively, D is TRBD1 (5 bases). The germline V gene has CDR1 LGHDT and CDR2 YNNKEL (reference sequence). CDR3 length: 14 amino acids. Trimming took 1 base from V and 9 from J, leaving 13 bases between them. The CDR3 nucleotides read TGTGCCAGCAGCCAAGGCGTGTGGGGCGTGCCCCAGCATTTT. Translated: CASSQGVWGVPQHF. The complete variable domain, with remaining parts taken from reference TRBV3-1 and TRBJ1-5, reads DTAVSQTPKYLVTQMGNDKSIKCEQNLGHDTMYWYKQDSKKFLKIMFSYNNKELIINETVPNRFSPKSPDKAHLNLHINSLELGDSAVYFCASSQGVWGVPQHFGDGTRLSIL.

The chain joins TRBV12-3 or TRBV12-4 to TRBJ2-1, with 7 bases matching TRBD2. V trimming: 7 bases; J trimming: 2 bases; junction bases outside the gene matches: 11. The CDR3 extends over 16 amino acids. CDR3 residues: CASTLMGRAPYNEQFF. The CDR3 DNA is TGTGCCAGCACCCTAATGGGGAGGGCCCCCTACAATGAGCAGTTCTTC.

In this sample, this clonotype turned up once. The chain couples TRBV11-2 to TRBJ2-1; a weak D match, TRBD2 (5 bases). Germline CDR1 and CDR2: SGHAT and FQNNGV. V was trimmed by 1 base and J by 0 bases, leaving 10 bases between them. CDR3 length: 16 residues. In DNA form, the CDR3 reads TGTGCCAGCAGCTTAGGCGGGCTGGGCTCCTACAATGAGCAGTTCTTC. This sequence encodes CASSLGGLGSYNEQFF.

J is TRBJ2-3 and V is TRBV9; D not resolved. The CDR3 sequence is 15 residues long. Germline CDR1 is SGDLS and CDR2 is YYNGEE. The germline V and J ends were trimmed by 0 bases and 4 bases, with 12 bases remaining between them. As DNA, the CDR3 is TGTGCCAGCAGCGTAGCCCGAAATTCAGCAGATACGCAGTATTTT. It specifies CASSVARNSADTQYF.

This clonotype turned up a few times. The V call is TRBV10-2, the J call TRBJ2-1; D unresolved. Germline loops: CDR1 WSHSY, CDR2 SAAADI. Deletions cut 8 bases from V and 4 bases from J, with 15 bases between. CDR3 length: 14 residues. The CDR3 region is CASQLDGSYNEQFF. For the CDR3, the DNA is TGCGCCAGCCAATTAGACGGTTCTTACAATGAGCAGTTCTTC.

The chain uses TRBV12-3 or TRBV12-4 and TRBJ1-1, with D uncertain. V gave up 6 bases and J gave up 1 base, with 15 bases separating them. This CDR3 comprises 15 residues. CDR3 region: CASSLSWQTNTEAFF. CDR3 in DNA: TGTGCCAGCAGCCTATCGTGGCAAACGAACACTGAAGCTTTCTTT.

This clonotype was counted at least ten times. The rearrangement joins TRBV11-1 to TRBJ2-7, with a tentative D call TRBD2 (6 bases). The CDR3 spans 14 residues. The V end was cut by 0 bases, the J end by 5 bases, with 11 bases between. The germline gives CDR1 SGHAT, CDR2 FQDESV (reference sequence). Here the CDR3 DNA reads TGTGCCAGCAGCTTAGCTGGCGGGATCGACGAGCAGTACTTC. Translated, it gives CASSLAGGIDEQYF.

In this sample, this clonotype turned up many times. A read error may account for a junction end that differs from germline. The J gene is TRBJ2-3, the V gene TRBV4-1; no reliable D call. The CDR3 extends over 13 amino acids. Germline V CDR1 and CDR2: MGHRA, YSYEKL. The CDR3 loop is CASSQRTTDTQYF. CDR3 nucleotides: TGTGCCAGCAGCCAAAGGACCACAGATACGCAGTATTTT.

The chain employs TRBV5-1 and TRBJ2-7, with no clear D. V was shortened by 3 bases and J by 3 bases, with 19 bases between the two germline ends. Germline-derived CDR1 and CDR2 are SGHRS and YFSETQ. The CDR3 sequence is 16 residues long. The CDR3 sequence is CASSYSTALGGYEQYF. The CDR3 coding sequence is TGCGCCAGCAGCTATAGTACGGCTCTCGGTGGCTACGAGCAGTACTTC.

This clonotype came up many times. The DNA of the CDR3 is TGCAGTGCCCCGAGAACAGGGGCGTTCGCCTACGAGCAGTACTTC. Translating it yields CSAPRTGAFAYEQYF. The rearrangement links TRBV20-1 to TRBJ2-7, with 7 nucleotides matching TRBD1. Unmatched junction bases numbered 13, after V lost 6 bases and J lost 2 bases. Germline CDR1 reads DFQATT; CDR2 reads SNEGSKA (reference sequence). This CDR3 region has 15 residues.

This clonotype was seen many times. J is TRBJ1-5 and V is TRBV28; D possibly corresponds to TRBD1 (6 bases). This CDR3 comprises 16 residues. In germline, CDR1 is MDHEN, CDR2 SYDVKM. Trimming removed 2 bases at V and 2 bases at J, with 13 bases between. In nucleotides, the CDR3 is TGTGCCAGCAGTTTACCCAGGGGTACCGGCAATCAGCCCCAGCATTTT. Encoded protein: CASSLPRGTGNQPQHF.

This clonotype was counted at least ten times. This chain connects TRBV20-1 to TRBJ2-3, with 12 nucleotides matching TRBD2. The CDR3 contains 17 residues. After removal of 1 base from V and 2 bases from J, the junction contained 7 bases not matched to a gene. The germline gives CDR1 DFQATT, CDR2 SNEGSKA (reference sequence). CDR3 in amino acids: CSARGVGLAGFTDTQYF. CDR3 DNA: TGCAGTGCTAGAGGCGTTGGACTAGCGGGATTCACAGATACGCAGTATTTT.

This clonotype was seen repeatedly, ten times or more. This chain connects TRBV2 to TRBJ1-1; D unresolved. The V end lost 5 bases, the J end lost 1 base, and 11 bases lay between the germline ends. CDR3 size: 14 residues. Germline assignment: CDR1 SNHLY and CDR2 FYNNEI. The CDR3 coding sequence is TGTGCCAGCAGTAAACCATCTCGGAACACTGAAGCTTTCTTT. Protein sequence: CASSKPSRNTEAFF.

This clonotype has a count of ten or more. V is TRBV5-6 and J is TRBJ1-5; the D is unclear. The CDR3 runs to 14 residues. Germline V CDR1 and CDR2: SGHDT, YYEEEE. V lost 4 bases, J lost 1 base, and 9 bases lay in between. Here the CDR3 reads CASSHERSNQPQHF. The CDR3 coding sequence is TGTGCCAGCAGCCACGAGAGAAGCAATCAGCCCCAGCATTTT. The full variable domain, its missing parts supplied by reference TRBV5-6 and TRBJ1-5, is DAGVTQSPTHLIKTRGQQVTLRCSPKSGHDTVSWYQQALGQGPQFIFQYYEEEERQRGNFPDRFSGHQFPNYSSELNVNALLLGDSALYLCASSHERSNQPQHFGDGTRLSIL.

This clonotype was seen at least ten times. The chain carries TRBV12-3 or TRBV12-4 and TRBJ2-1; D not resolved. Trimming removed 2 bases from V and 9 bases from J, with 8 bases in between. The CDR3 is 12 residues long. The CDR3 DNA sequence: TGTGCCAGCAGTTTACTGGCGAGTGAGCAGTTCTTC. This encodes CASSLLASEQFF.

In its sample, this clonotype was seen many times. The rearrangement uses TRBV20-1 and TRBJ2-7; 8 bases are a match to TRBD2. The CDR3 totals 14 residues. In germline, CDR1 is DFQATT, CDR2 SNEGSKA (reference sequence). V was clipped by 0 bases and J by 6 bases; unmatched bases: 7. This chain's CDR3 is CSAREGGRSGEQYF. The CDR3 coding sequence is TGCAGTGCTAGAGAAGGCGGGAGGTCCGGCGAGCAGTACTTC.

This chain links TRBV6-1 with TRBJ2-3; weak D call: TRBD2 (6 bases). The CDR3 has 16 residues. The V gene lost 6 bases and the J gene lost 3 bases, with 19 bases spanning the gap. CDR1 is MNHNS, CDR2 SASEGT, per germline. The CDR3 loop reads CASRGGTYEGTDTQYF. The CDR3 DNA reads as TGTGCCAGCAGGGGCGGGACTTACGAGGGGACAGATACGCAGTATTTT.

This clonotype was observed at least ten times. The chain is built from TRBV5-1 and TRBJ2-7, with 9 bases that match TRBD2. CDR3 length: 17 residues. From germline, CDR1 is SGHRS and CDR2 YFSETQ. V lost 0 bases to trimming and J lost 5 bases; unmatched junction nucleotides: 12. CDR3 region: CASSLGWSASGEHEQYF. The CDR3 nucleotides are TGCGCCAGCAGCTTGGGATGGTCCGCTAGCGGGGAGCACGAGCAGTACTTC.

The V call is TRBV15, the J call TRBJ2-1; 10 nucleotides line up with TRBD2. Germline V lookup: CDR1 LNHNV, CDR2 YYDKDF (reference sequence). Germline trimming cut 1 base from V and 9 bases from J; bases unmatched to any gene: 9. This CDR3 contains 16 residues. The chain's CDR3 is CATSRAAGGPYGEQFF. DNA of the CDR3: TGTGCCACCAGCAGAGCAGCGGGAGGGCCTTATGGTGAGCAGTTCTTC.

This clonotype was seen many times. The V and J genes are TRBV28 and TRBJ1-2; D may be TRBD1 (5 bases). This CDR3 has 13 residues. Germline assignment: CDR1 MDHEN and CDR2 SYDVKM. With 8 bases removed from V and 2 bases from J, the gap between germline ends came to 12 bases. CDR3 in DNA: TGTGCCAGCCTTCGGGGGGGAAACTATGGCTACACCTTC. Translated: CASLRGGNYGYTF.